This is a list of T cell receptor beta chains from one sample in a study of blood T cell repertoires in COVID-19. Measured with immunoSEQ multiplex PCR; TCRdb has only the in-frame clones, and not every one. The sample yields roughly 240,000 clones, more than 85% seen once. Material: peripheral blood. The source of these receptors is a young man with active or convalescent COVID-19. Each CDR3 is given with its conserved first and last residue. Each record gives: J gene, V gene, clone size, D gene, CDR3 DNA, CDR3 protein. The D gene is left open where the match is weak. Not all rows give a size; the values are once, few, many and, for expanded clones, a class.

TRBJ2-7 TRBV7-8 - - TGTGCCAGCAGCTTATACCAGGGTAACTACGAGCAGTACTTC CASSLYQGNYEQYF
TRBJ2-3 TRBV7-3 - TRBD2 TGTGCCAGCAGTCGGACCTCTAGCGGGAGTTCAGATACGCAGTATTTT CASSRTSSGSSDTQYF
TRBJ1-6 TRBV27 once - TGTGCCAGCAGTCTAGAGACAGGAAATTCACCCCTCCACTTT CASSLETGNSPLHF
TRBJ2-1 TRBV15 - - TGTGCCACCAGCAGAGATGGGGTCCAGGGCGAGCAGTTCTTC CATSRDGVQGEQFF
TRBJ2-7 TRBV7-9 - - TGTGCCAGCAGCCCGGGGACCTACGAGCAGTACTTC CASSPGTYEQYF
TRBJ1-2 TRBV5-4 - - TGTGCCAGCGGCGGCTTCCCGGAGAGCTATGGCTACACCTTC CASGGFPESYGYTF
TRBJ1-4 TRBV5-4 - TRBD1 TGTGCCAGCAGCTTACAGGGGGGAGGTGAAAAACTGTTTTTT CASSLQGGGEKLFF
TRBJ1-2 TRBV5-1 - TRBD1 TGCGCCAGCAGCCACGGACAGGGGTCGGCCTATGGCTACACCTTC CASSHGQGSAYGYTF
TRBJ2-7 TRBV6-5 - TRBD1 TGTGCCAGCAGTTTCGGGACAGGGGGGTACGAGCAGTACTTC CASSFGTGGYEQYF
TRBJ2-1 TRBV7-2 - TRBD2 TGTGCCAGCAGAAATTACGGACTAGCGGGCGGGGGTGAGCAGTTCTTC CASRNYGLAGGGEQFF
TRBJ2-7 TRBV28 few - TGTGCCAGCACAACTAACGGGACATCCTACGAGCAGTACTTC CASTTNGTSYEQYF
TRBJ1-4 TRBV7-8 - TRBD1 TGTGCCAGCAGCCCATCCGGGACAGCCGTCCCTGAAAAACTGTTTTTT CASSPSGTAVPEKLFF
TRBJ1-2 TRBV7-9 - - TGTGCCAGCAGCACCTCGAGCGCTAACTATGGCTACACCTTC CASSTSSANYGYTF
TRBJ2-7 TRBV27 - - TGTGCCAGCAGTTTGGCCTCAGAGGTCTACGAGCAGTACTTC CASSLASEVYEQYF
TRBJ2-1 TRBV7-9 - TRBD2 TGTGCCAGCAGACCTATTCCTAGCGGGGGGTTTAATGAGCAGTTCTTC CASRPIPSGGFNEQFF
TRBJ2-1 TRBV4-1 - TRBD2 TGCGCCAGCAGCCCCCGGACTAGCGCCCCTAATGAGCAGTTCTTC CASSPRTSAPNEQFF
TRBJ2-7 TRBV7-2 - TRBD1 TGTGCCAGCAGCCCAGGACAGGGGGTTTTCTACGAGCAGTACTTC CASSPGQGVFYEQYF
TRBJ2-2 TRBV3-1/TRBV3-2 - - TGTGCCAGCAGCCAAGATTGGAGGGGGGAGCTGTTTTTT CASSQDWRGELFF
TRBJ1-5 TRBV27 - - TGTGCCAGTACTTCAGGAAATCAGCCCCAGCATTTT CASTSGNQPQHF
TRBJ1-3 TRBV7-9 - - TGTGCCAGCAGCTTACGAGGCTCTGGAAACACCATATATTTT CASSLRGSGNTIYF
TRBJ2-5 TRBV5-4 - TRBD1 TGTGCCAGCAGCCCACAGGGGAATTTCGGCCAAGAGACCCAGTACTTC CASSPQGNFGQETQYF
TRBJ2-7 TRBV28 - TRBD1 TGTGCCAGCAGGATAGCCGGGACAGGGGGTTCCTACGAGCAGTACTTC CASRIAGTGGSYEQYF
TRBJ1-4 TRBV28 - TRBD1 TGTGCCAGCAGCGCTCAGGGGGGCCCAAAACTGTTTTTT CASSAQGGPKLFF
TRBJ2-1 TRBV5-6 - TRBD1 TGTGCCAGCAGCCTGACAGGGGTCTTCAATGAGCAGTTCTTC CASSLTGVFNEQFF
TRBJ2-7 TRBV30 - - TGTGCCTGGGGGAGAGGGGAGCAGTACTTC CAWGRGEQYF
TRBJ2-1 TRBV4-1 once - TGCGCCAGCAGCTCCCTAGGCCTCTACAATGAGCAGTTCTTC CASSSLGLYNEQFF
TRBJ2-3 TRBV27 - - TGTGCCAGCGCACCGGGGACAGATACGCAGTATTTT CASAPGTDTQYF
TRBJ2-2 TRBV7-2 - - TGTGCCAGCAAGCCTCTCAGCGGATTGAACACCGGGGAGCTGTTTTTT CASKPLSGLNTGELFF
TRBJ2-1 TRBV27 - TRBD2 TGTGCCAGCAGCCGACTAGCGGGAGGTGCTAATGAGCAGTTCTTC CASSRLAGGANEQFF
TRBJ1-2 TRBV19 - - TGTGCCAGTTCCGGGACATCAAGAGGGGGCTACACCTTC CASSGTSRGGYTF
TRBJ1-1 TRBV2 - TRBD1 TGTGCCAGCAGCCCCGGGACAGGGGGGGTGAACACTGAAGCTTTCTTT CASSPGTGGVNTEAFF
TRBJ1-5 TRBV3-1/TRBV3-2 - - TGTGCCAGCAGCCAAGGGGACGGGAGTCAGCCCCAGCATTTT CASSQGDGSQPQHF
TRBJ1-5 TRBV7-3 - - TGTGCCAGCAGCCGGGGGGACGGGCAGCCCCAGCATTTT CASSRGDGQPQHF
TRBJ2-7 TRBV28 - TRBD2 TGTCCCACCCGGGTACAGCGGGGGGGCTTATTCTACGAGCAGTACTTC CPTRVQRGGLFYEQYF
TRBJ2-1 TRBV2 - TRBD2 TGTGCCAGCAGGGGAGGGACTAGCGGGATTCATGAGCAGTTCTTC CASRGGTSGIHEQFF
TRBJ1-4 TRBV18 - TRBD1 TGTGCCAGCTCACCGACAGGGCTTAGGGAAAAACTGTTTTTT CASSPTGLREKLFF
TRBJ2-1 TRBV3-1/TRBV3-2 - TRBD2 TGTGCCAGCAGCCATATACCGGGGGGCAATGAGCAGTTCTTC CASSHIPGGNEQFF
TRBJ1-5 TRBV2 - TRBD1 TGTGCCAGCAGACGCGGACAGGGGAGCAATCAGCCCCAGCATTTT CASRRGQGSNQPQHF
TRBJ1-1 TRBV9 - - TGTGCCAGCAGTTTCCCCCCCCAACAGGAAGCTTTCTTT CASSFPPQQEAFF
TRBJ2-5 TRBV7-3 once - TGTGCCAGCAGCGCAGGATTGGGCCTCCAAGAGACCCAGTACTTC CASSAGLGLQETQYF
TRBJ2-1 TRBV11-2 - - TGTGCCAGCGGGCCGGGGGTATCGATGGGGAATGAGCAGTTCTTC CASGPGVSMGNEQFF
TRBJ2-1 TRBV9 - TRBD1 TGTGCCAGCAGCGCACCAACCGGGACAGGGGTAGAGGAGGAGCAGTTCTTC CASSAPTGTGVEEEQFF
TRBJ1-5 TRBV3-1/TRBV3-2 once - TGTGCCAGCAGCCAATACGGAGTTTTCGGCAATCAGCCCCAGCATTTT CASSQYGVFGNQPQHF
TRBJ2-7 TRBV12-5 - - TGTGCTAGTGGTTTGGTACATGGGCCCGATTACGAGCAGTACTTC CASGLVHGPDYEQYF
TRBJ2-1 TRBV30 - - TGTGCCTGGAGTGTAGGCCAGCGCCGCTACAATGAGCAGTTCTTC CAWSVGQRRYNEQFF
TRBJ1-1 TRBV6-1 - - TGTGCCAGCAGTGTTAGGCGCGGGTCGGGCACTGAAGCTTTCTTT CASSVRRGSGTEAFF
TRBJ1-2 TRBV28 - - TGTGCCAGCAGTTTCGTTGGCCAGGTCTTTGACTATGGCTACACCTTC CASSFVGQVFDYGYTF
TRBJ2-7 TRBV7-9 few TRBD1 TGTGCCAGCAGCTTTGTACAGGGGCCTTCCTACGAGCAGTACTTC CASSFVQGPSYEQYF